A selection of T cell receptor beta chains follows, all from one sample in a study of blood T cell repertoires in COVID-19. This table comes from immunoSEQ multiplex PCR, and its TCRdb copy is limited to in-frame clones, with some not included. The table lists roughly 400,000 clones, approximately 90% of them singletons, with 1.4% to 1.5% in the top ten. Sample: PBMCs or T cells enriched from blood (not recorded which). These receptors originate from a woman between 18 and 30 years old who had been exposed to COVID-19. CDR3s include the opening cysteine and the closing phenylalanine or tryptophan. The D gene is left open where the match is weak. A row's size may be missing; if present it is once, few, many or a size class.

clone size	V gene	J gene	D gene	CDR3 DNA	CDR3 protein
NA	TRBV6-5	TRBJ1-3	NA	TGTGCCAGCAGTCCGGGGGGAGGGGGAAACACCATATATTTT	CASSPGGGGNTIYF
few	TRBV4-2	TRBJ1-1	TRBD1	TGTGCCAGCAGCCAAGATGGGCAGGGGGCAGTGGGCACTGAAGCTTTCTTT	CASSQDGQGAVGTEAFF
NA	TRBV13	TRBJ2-1	NA	TGTGCCAGCAGCTTCGGGACAACCTACAATGAGCAGTTCTTC	CASSFGTTYNEQFF
NA	TRBV6-1	TRBJ2-7	TRBD1	TGTGCCAGCAGTGACCCCCGACAGGGACGAGCCTCCTACGAGCAGTACTTC	CASSDPRQGRASYEQYF
NA	TRBV7-9	TRBJ2-7	TRBD1	TGTGCCAGCAGCTCCGCCGGGACAGGCACCTACGAGCAGTACTTC	CASSSAGTGTYEQYF
NA	TRBV12-3/TRBV12-4	TRBJ2-1	TRBD1	TGTGCCAGCACTCGACAGGGGCGGGGTGAGCAGTTCTTC	CASTRQGRGEQFF
NA	TRBV5-5	TRBJ2-7	NA	TGTGCCAGCAGCTTGGCCTTCGGGACTCCTCTAGACGAGCAGTACTTC	CASSLAFGTPLDEQYF
NA	TRBV7-8	TRBJ1-5	NA	TGTGCCAGCAGCTTACGACTAGGGGACGGCAATCAGCCCCAGCATTTT	CASSLRLGDGNQPQHF
NA	TRBV28	TRBJ2-7	NA	TGTGCCAGCACTAGCTCCTACGAGCAGTACTTC	CASTSSYEQYF
NA	TRBV19	TRBJ2-1	TRBD2	TGTGCCAGTAGTCGACTACTAGCGGGGTCCAATGAGCAGTTCTTC	CASSRLLAGSNEQFF
NA	TRBV5-1	TRBJ2-7	NA	TGCGCCAGCAGCTTGGACCAGGGTTCCTACGAGCAGTACTTC	CASSLDQGSYEQYF
NA	TRBV5-1	TRBJ1-1	NA	TGCGCCAGCAGCTTGACAGGGAGGAACACTGAAGCTTTCTTT	CASSLTGRNTEAFF
NA	TRBV28	TRBJ1-2	NA	TGTGCCGGGAAGACAGGAAACTATGGCTACACCTTC	CAGKTGNYGYTF
NA	TRBV3-1/TRBV3-2	TRBJ2-1	TRBD2	TGTGCCAGCAGCCAAGATCATCTAGCGGGCTATAACAATGAGCAGTTCTTC	CASSQDHLAGYNNEQFF
NA	TRBV20-1	TRBJ2-3	NA	TGCAGTGTCGGTCCCCCGGATACGCAGTATTTT	CSVGPPDTQYF
NA	TRBV28	TRBJ2-7	NA	TGTGCCAGCAGTCTAGGATCGGGGTCGCGCTCCTACGAGCAGTACTTC	CASSLGSGSRSYEQYF
NA	TRBV3-1/TRBV3-2	TRBJ1-2	NA	TGTGCCAGCACCCACGGTAACTATGGCTACACCTTC	CASTHGNYGYTF
NA	TRBV7-2	TRBJ2-7	NA	TGTGCCAGCAGCTTAGGGCAGGGAATGGACGAGCAGTACTTC	CASSLGQGMDEQYF
once	TRBV7-6	TRBJ2-7	NA	TGTGCCAGCAGCTCGTTGGGGCAATACGAGCAGTACTTC	CASSSLGQYEQYF
NA	TRBV5-1	TRBJ1-6	NA	TGCGCCAGCAGCCGTAACGGGGTCAGCTCACCCCTCCACTTT	CASSRNGVSSPLHF
NA	TRBV11-2	TRBJ1-5	TRBD1	TGTGCCAGCAGCTTAGGTGAGGGGGCACGTCAGCCCCAGCATTTT	CASSLGEGARQPQHF
NA	TRBV5-6	TRBJ2-7	TRBD1	TGTGCCAGCAGCCGGGACAGATCCTACGAGCAGTACTTC	CASSRDRSYEQYF
NA	TRBV5-4	TRBJ2-7	TRBD1	TGTGCCAGCAGCTTGGAGGGACAGCCCTACGAGCAGTACTTC	CASSLEGQPYEQYF
NA	TRBV19	TRBJ2-5	TRBD1	TGTGCCACCCAAAGGCGTGGGACAGCACAAGAGACCCAGTACTTC	CATQRRGTAQETQYF
NA	TRBV5-1	TRBJ2-7	TRBD1	TGCGCCAGCAGCTTCCGACAGGGCCATCTCCACGAGCAGTACTTC	CASSFRQGHLHEQYF
NA	TRBV6-5	TRBJ1-2	TRBD1	TGTGCCAGCAGTTACTCGGGGACAGGGGGCGGCTACACCTTC	CASSYSGTGGGYTF
NA	TRBV2	TRBJ2-2	TRBD2	TGTGCCAGCAGTCCTCGGACTAGCATCCCCGGGGAGCTGTTTTTT	CASSPRTSIPGELFF